This T cell receptor beta chain was documented in a study of memory CD4+ T cells and cytomegalovirus serostatus. Turning to the study itself: This sample comes from healthy Belgian adults, 8 to 10 CMV seropositive, 20 to 25 seronegative.

Overall study results and limits: About 40% of the roughly 160 known CMV-associated TCRbeta sequences appeared in CD4+ memory. Median bootstrapped AUC for CMV status was roughly 0.95 originally, approximately 0.9 US-trained.

Sequencing used immunoSEQ multiplex PCR; TCRdb keeps in-frame clones, though not all of them. Altogether under 75,000 clones are present, 60% to 85% being singletons, with the ten largest covering around 0.51%. Single viable CD3+CD4+CD8-CD45RO+ cells were sorted as the memory CD4+ T cells. Serostatus was set by detecting CMV pp150, pp28, p38, p52 IgG. Trimming took 2 bases from V and 7 from J, leaving 9 bases between them. The V gene's germline CDR1 is LGHNA and CDR2 YSLEER. The CDR3 is 13 amino acids. A remark on this clone: Its antigen remains unidentified.

What was sequenced was memory CD4+ T cells from blood. This rearrangement joins TRBV4-3 to TRBJ2-1; the D is unclear. The origin of this receptor is an adult in good health and CMV-seronegative. Some clones in this sample may be carry-over from other donors' samples. This CDR3 is CASSQSEKNEQFF. CDR3 coding DNA: TGCGCCAGCAGCCAATCCGAAAAAAATGAGCAGTTCTTC.